This is a list of T cell receptor beta chains from one sample in a study of T cell repertoires in cytomegalovirus infection. MiXCR, applied by TCRdb to the reads, yields one record per CDR3 protein. Of some 700,000 distinct CDR3 sequences in the sample, approximately 33% are singletons; the top ten hold over 15%. These receptors have no identified antigens. The material sequenced was cultured PBMCs, taken from culture after CMV antigen stimulation. Source of these receptors: a human donor in good health (CMV status not recorded). Some clones in this sample may be carry-over from other donors' samples. CDR3s include the opening cysteine and the closing phenylalanine or tryptophan.

TRBJ2-7	TRBV7-8	CASSSSSDDEQYF
TRBJ1-4	TRBV2	CASTRTVATNEKLFF
TRBJ1-5	TRBV27	CASSLGGNFNQPQHF
TRBJ2-1	TRBV7-2	CASSSLAGGSYNEQFF
TRBJ1-2	TRBV7-2	CASSLAPGQPSINYGYTF
TRBJ1-1	TRBV11-1	CASSPWGAMNTEAFF
TRBJ1-1	TRBV7-2	CASSPQLQANTEAFF
TRBJ2-7	TRBV20-1	CSARFDRGPDEQYF
TRBJ1-5	TRBV20-1	CSAREPRNQPQHF
TRBJ2-5	TRBV7-6	CASRGTDLPQETQYF
TRBJ1-2	TRBV19	CASRGNRGNYGYTF
TRBJ2-7	TRBV11-2	CASSTPRSAYEQYF
TRBJ2-7	TRBV20-1	CSASYRASYEQYF
TRBJ2-7	TRBV18	CASSPGPERYEQYF
TRBJ2-5	TRBV3-1	CASSLKGSMETQYF
TRBJ2-3	TRBV4-3	CASSLDRGFADTQYF